The present T cell receptor (beta chain) was sequenced within a study of identical twins. TCRdb analysed the 5' RACE reads with MiXCR anew, one entry per CDR3 protein. The sample includes about 700,000 distinct CDR3 sequences, roughly 6% of them seen just once. CDR1 is MNHEY and CDR2 is SVGEGT in the germline V gene. The CDR3 totals 12 residues. V was clipped by 8 bases and J by 5 bases, with 12 bases between them. Each donor was a healthy Caucasian. This clonotype was seen repeatedly, ten times or more. The target antigen is unknown. Whole-study results and caveats: Abundant beta clonotypes from cord blood had fewer insertions, unlike memory repertoires, which showed none. A cross-sectional statistical analysis, not follow-up of the same donors, supported the conclusions. Weaker excess twin sharing was seen among beta out-of-frame sequences.

This clonotype was obtained from a man in his late teens or twenties in good health. V gene TRBV6-2 or TRBV6-3 combines with J gene TRBJ2-5; no clear D gene. The sequencing sample was made of naive T cells sorted from blood. CDR3 in amino acids: CASRTVGETQYF. In nucleotides, the CDR3 is TGTGCCAGCCGGACCGTGGGGGAGACCCAGTACTTC.